The clone carrying this TCR beta chain was counted ten times or more. Antigen unknown. This CDR3 has 15 amino acids. V dropped 6 bases and J dropped 0; count of bases not matched to a gene: 2. These data are taken from a study of neurological immune-mediated disorders. Maryland, USA blood bank volunteers served as healthy controls. The sorted libraries involved the use of around 960,000 CD4+ or CD8+ T cells. Overall study findings and caveats: Across subjects, expanded clones had no CDR3 amino acid sequences in common, pointing to private repertoires in all groups.

The cDNA was generated through 5'RACE incorporating 10-nucleotide random UMIs. TCRdb ran MiXCR on the 5' RACE reads and lists one entry per CDR3 protein. The data show around 30,000 distinct CDR3 sequences, about 4.1% seen once. This sequence was found in a middle-aged woman in good health. Material: CD4+ T cells from blood. The genes are TRBV12-3 or TRBV12-4 and TRBJ2-7; 13 nucleotides line up with TRBD2. CDR3: CASSRTSGSSYEQYF. The CDR3 DNA reads TGTGCCAGCAGCAGGACTAGCGGGAGCTCCTACGAGCAGTACTTC.